Sequencing of this T cell receptor (beta chain) was carried out in a study of T cells in Graves' hyperthyroidism and ophthalmopathy. The CDR3 contains 14 residues. The germline CDR1 and CDR2 sequences are SGHTA and FQGNSA. V lost 2 bases, J lost 1 base, and 1 base stayed unmatched. Amplified regions were TCR beta CDR3 sequences from RNA transcripts. HTBI primers drove first-round RT-PCR of the TCR CDR3. TCRdb reprocessed the multiplex PCR reads with MiXCR, giving one entry per CDR3 protein. Here the sample spans 700,000 to 850,000 distinct CDR3 sequences, 35% being singletons. Study-wide results and caveats: Also found in blood were most expanded thyroid clonotypes above 0.001.

This clonotype was seen many times. Its antigen is as yet unknown. The sequenced sample was blood. V usage is TRBV7-2 and J usage is TRBJ2-5; 7 bases are shared with TRBD2. The sequence came from a woman aged 40 to 49 with Graves' hyperthyroidism. This CDR3 is CASSLWTSQETQYF. In DNA form, the CDR3 reads TGTGCCAGCAGCTTATGGACTAGCCAAGAGACCCAGTACTTC.